This entry describes one T cell receptor (beta chain). There is no known antigen for this receptor. The input lacks base qualities; no much larger clone sits a single base away. The sample comes from a study of control samples from healthy donors and cancer patients (dated by TCRdb to 2019 to 2021). Library method: the immunoSEQ multiplex PCR assay. TCRdb re-hosts the immuneACCESS table, in-frame sequences only. Its copies lack some clones; in the studies checked, an unresolved V gene accounts for under half of them, and the cause for the rest is not known. The sample contains around 94,000 clones, 90% to 95% of them found a single time. The top ten clones comprise over 1.3% of the sample. Via the germline V gene, CDR1 is MNHNS and CDR2 SASEGT. V is clipped by 3 bases and J by 2 bases, and the sequence between their germline boundaries is 13 bases long. The CDR3 contains 15 residues, cysteine and phenylalanine counted. The kept DNA is CDR3 alone, 45 bases in frame from the first base.

Specimen: blood. The receptor comes from a woman younger than 45 in good health. The chain joins TRBV6-1 to TRBJ1-2, with TRBD1 as a weak D call on 5 bases. The CDR3 reads as follows: CASSESDIRNYGYTF. In nucleotide form, the sequence is TGTGCCAGCAGTGAGTCGGACATACGGAACTATGGCTACACCTTC.